This note documents a single TCR beta chain sequence. The data stem from a study of blood T cell repertoires in COVID-19. This table comes from immunoSEQ multiplex PCR, and its TCRdb copy is limited to in-frame clones, with some not included. The table shows more than 60,000 clones, with around 85% occurring only once. The CDR3 loop spans 13 amino acids. The germline V and J ends were trimmed by 5 bases and 0 bases, with 7 bases remaining between them. Germline V gives CDR1 SEHNR, CDR2 FQNEAQ (reference sequence). Specimen: peripheral blood. The chain has TRBV7-9 and TRBJ1-2; a weak D match, TRBD1 (5 bases). The source is an elderly woman with active or convalescent COVID-19. The CDR3 sequence: CASSQTANYGYTF. In DNA form, the CDR3 reads TGTGCCAGCAGCCAGACAGCTAACTATGGCTACACCTTC.